The 16 T cell receptor beta chains below were found in one sample sequenced in a study of cytomegalovirus exposure and HLA in healthy donors. Primers: 60 Vbeta forward and 13 Jbeta reverse. Only in-frame clones appear in the TCRdb table, and some are missing; sequencing was by immunoSEQ multiplex PCR. The sample carries about 31,000 clones, roughly 60% recorded once. Sequenced material: PBMCs. The receptors here all came from a middle-aged man in good health and CMV-seropositive.

As regards this clone: One junction end disagrees with the germline gene, perhaps due to a read error. The chain couples TRBV2 to TRBJ2-2; TRBD2 aligns across 11 bases. The CDR3 is 16 amino acids. Germline V gene data show CDR1 as SNHLY and CDR2 as FYNNEI. DNA for the CDR3: TGTGCCAGCAGTGATCCGGGACTAGCGGAACACCGGGGAGCTGTTTTT. This encodes CASSDPGLAEHRGAVF.

V usage is TRBV18 and J usage is TRBJ2-3; TRBD1 aligns across 9 bases. The ends lost 6 bases at V and 2 bases at J; junction bases unmatched: 6. The CDR3 runs 15 residues. Per the germline V gene, CDR1 is KGHSH and CDR2 is LQKENI. Written as DNA, the CDR3 is TGTGCCAGCTCCCTGGGACAGGGCCTCACAGATACGCAGTATTTT. Translation: CASSLGQGLTDTQYF. The complete variable domain, with remaining parts taken from reference TRBV18 and TRBJ2-3, reads NAGVMQNPRHLVRRRGQEARLRCSPMKGHSHVYWYRQLPEEGLKFMVYLQKENIIDESGMPKERFSAEFPKEGPSILRIQQVVRGDSAAYFCASSLGQGLTDTQYFGPGTRLTVL.

This chain joins TRBV10-3 and TRBJ1-5, with 7 positions matching TRBD1. J gave up 6 bases and V 3 bases, and 8 bases lay outside the gene matches. The CDR3 has 15 amino acids. CDR1 is ENHRY, CDR2 SYGVKD, per germline. The CDR3 protein is CAISDPRQGSQPQHF. CDR3 nucleotide sequence: TGTGCCATCAGTGACCCTCGACAGGGAAGTCAGCCCCAGCATTTT.

This chain links TRBV28 with TRBJ1-5; D remains ambiguous. Germline V gene data show CDR1 as MDHEN and CDR2 as SYDVKM. V lost 4 bases to trimming and J lost 0 bases, with 7 bases between them. The CDR3 is 14 residues long. The CDR3 DNA follows: TGTGCCAGCAGTTCGGTATATAGCAATCAGCCCCAGCATTTT. Translating gives CASSSVYSNQPQHF. Variable domain in full (rest from reference TRBV28 and TRBJ1-5): DVKVTQSSRYLVKRTGEKVFLECVQDMDHENMFWYRQDPGLGLRLIYFSYDVKMKEKGDIPEGYSVSREKKERFSLILESASTNQTSMYLCASSSVYSNQPQHFGDGTRLSIL.

The V call is TRBV5-1, the J call TRBJ2-5; 9 positions match TRBD1. Germline lookup yields CDR1 SGHRS and CDR2 YFSETQ. With 3 bases clipped from V and 5 bases from J, the junction kept 8 bases outside the gene matches. The CDR3 loop spans 15 amino acids. Here the CDR3 reads CASSSQGQGFETQYF. As DNA, the CDR3 is TGCGCCAGCAGCTCGCAGGGACAGGGTTTTGAGACCCAGTACTTC.

The V call is TRBV15, the J call TRBJ2-6; D gene ambiguous. The CDR3 has 15 residues. Germline-derived CDR1 and CDR2 are LNHNV and YYDKDF (reference sequence). Trimming took 0 bases from V and 4 from J, leaving 7 bases between them. CDR3 sequence: CATSRDRSGANVLTF. CDR3 coding DNA: TGTGCCACCAGCAGAGACAGATCCGGGGCCAACGTCCTGACTTTC.

This clone turned up a few times. This chain links TRBV19 with TRBJ1-1; D is unclear. Germline V gives CDR1 LNHDA, CDR2 SQIVND (reference sequence). This CDR3 region has 11 residues. V lost 6 bases, J lost 7 bases, and 9 bases lay in between. CDR3 region: CASRGGVEAFF. The CDR3, as DNA: TGTGCCAGTAGGGGCGGGGTTGAAGCTTTCTTT.

This clone has only one observation. V usage is TRBV5-1 and J usage is TRBJ2-2, with D unclear. The CDR3 runs to 14 residues. Germline V lookup: CDR1 SGHRS, CDR2 YFSETQ. The ends were cut back, 2 bases at V and 1 base at J, with 6 bases in the middle. The CDR3 sequence is CASSLQQNTGELFF. CDR3 sequence (DNA): TGCGCCAGCAGCTTACAACAGAACACCGGGGAGCTGTTTTTT. Together with reference TRBV5-1 and TRBJ2-2, the CDR3 gives the full variable domain: KAGVTQTPRYLIKTRGQQVTLSCSPISGHRSVSWYQQTPGQGLQFLFEYFSETQRNKGNFPGRFSGRQFSNSRSEMNVSTLELGDSALYLCASSLQQNTGELFFGEGSRLTVL.

The chain combines TRBV4-3 with TRBJ2-5; no reliable D call. The J call is uncertain, as TRBJ2-7 better fits the DNA end. This CDR3 is 14 amino acids long. Germline V lookup: CDR1 LGHNA, CDR2 YSLEER. CDR3 protein: CASSQELGAYEQYF. CDR3 DNA sequence: TGCGCCAGCAGCCAAGAGCTGGGCGCCTACGAGCAGTACTTC.

This clone was seen more than once but under ten times. V and J are TRBV6-5 and TRBJ2-7; 7 bases line up with TRBD2. CDR3 length equals 15 residues. Germline trimming cut 6 bases from V and 4 bases from J; bases unmatched to any gene: 12. Germline V gives CDR1 MNHEY, CDR2 SVGAGI. This CDR3 reads CASSKTRENGYEQYF. DNA of the CDR3: TGTGCCAGCAGCAAAACGCGGGAGAATGGTTACGAGCAGTACTTC.

There are a few counts of this clone. The chain combines TRBV7-2 with TRBJ1-2; perhaps TRBD1 as D (6 bases). This CDR3 contains 12 residues. V gave up 3 bases and J gave up 5 bases, with 7 bases separating them. CDR1 and CDR2 from the germline V gene are SGHTA and FQGNSA. The CDR3 DNA reads as TGTGCCAGCAGCTTCCAGGGGTATGGCTACACCTTC. Protein product: CASSFQGYGYTF.

J is TRBJ1-2 and V is TRBV5-4, with D hard to call. The V gene's germline CDR1 is SGHNT and CDR2 YYREEE (reference sequence). Deletions cut 4 bases from V and 6 bases from J, with 13 bases between. The CDR3 has 13 amino acids. The CDR3 here is CASSPVGENGYTF. CDR3 in DNA: TGTGCCAGCAGCCCCGTGGGAGAGAATGGCTACACCTTC.

This clone occurred a few times. The chain carries TRBV4-2 and TRBJ2-1; 11 nucleotides align to TRBD2. V lost 9 bases, J lost 8 bases, and 9 bases stayed unmatched. From germline, CDR1 is LGHNA and CDR2 YNFKEQ. The CDR3 contains 14 residues. CDR3 amino acids: CASAVAGGMDEQFF. CDR3 bases: TGTGCCAGTGCAGTAGCGGGGGGGATGGATGAGCAGTTCTTC.

This chain connects TRBV30 to TRBJ1-5; 9 nucleotides align to TRBD1. Germline-derived CDR1 and CDR2 are GTSNPN and SVGIG (reference sequence). This CDR3 has 15 amino acids. V lost 3 bases and J lost 4; bases outside the gene matches: 7. The CDR3 sequence: CAWSRGQGPNQPQHF. In DNA, the CDR3 is TGTGCCTGGAGCCGGGGACAGGGACCAAATCAGCCCCAGCATTTT.

The chain combines TRBV9 with TRBJ2-3; the D is unclear. V lost 1 base to trimming and J lost 3 bases, with 6 bases between them. Germline assignment: CDR1 SGDLS and CDR2 YYNGEE. The CDR3 length is 13 residues. CDR3 DNA sequence: TGTGCCAGCAGCGTACTAACTACAGATACGCAGTATTTT. Translating gives CASSVLTTDTQYF.

This chain connects TRBV11-2 to TRBJ1-4, with 10 bases aligning to TRBD1. V dropped 3 bases and J dropped 8; count of bases not matched to a gene: 6. CDR1 is SGHAT, CDR2 FQNNGV, per germline. The length of the CDR3 is 15 residues. CDR3 bases: TGTGCCAGCAGCTTGTGGACAGGGGGAGGCGAAAAACTGTTTTTT. This gives the protein CASSLWTGGGEKLFF. Looking up the rest from reference TRBV11-2 and TRBJ1-4 gives the full variable domain: EAGVAQSPRYKIIEKRQSVAFWCNPISGHATLYWYQQILGQGPKLLIQFQNNGVVDDSQLPKDRFSAERLKGVDSTLKIQPAKLEDSAVYLCASSLWTGGGEKLFFGSGTQLSVL.